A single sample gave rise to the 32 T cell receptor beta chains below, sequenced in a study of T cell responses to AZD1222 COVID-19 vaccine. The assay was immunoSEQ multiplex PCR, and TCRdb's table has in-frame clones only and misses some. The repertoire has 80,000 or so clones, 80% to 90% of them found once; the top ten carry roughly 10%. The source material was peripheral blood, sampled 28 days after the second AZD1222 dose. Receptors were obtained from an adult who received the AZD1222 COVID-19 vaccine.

CDR3 sequence (DNA): TGTGCCAGCAGCGCAACTGACAGGGTTCGGGGGGACACTGAAGCTTTCTTT. Protein: CASSATDRVRGDTEAFF. This chain links TRBV7-3 with TRBJ1-1, with 7 bases identical to TRBD1. The CDR3 is 17 residues long. Germline V gene data show CDR1 as SGHTA and CDR2 as FQGTGA. V shed 5 bases and J 3 bases; nucleotides not matched to a gene: 15.

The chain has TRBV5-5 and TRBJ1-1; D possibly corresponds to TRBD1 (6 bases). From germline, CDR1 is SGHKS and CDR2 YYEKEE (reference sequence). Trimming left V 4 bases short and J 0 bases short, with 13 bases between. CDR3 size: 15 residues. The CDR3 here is CASSRTVALNTEAFF. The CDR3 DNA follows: TGTGCCAGCAGCCGGACAGTTGCCTTGAACACTGAAGCTTTCTTT.

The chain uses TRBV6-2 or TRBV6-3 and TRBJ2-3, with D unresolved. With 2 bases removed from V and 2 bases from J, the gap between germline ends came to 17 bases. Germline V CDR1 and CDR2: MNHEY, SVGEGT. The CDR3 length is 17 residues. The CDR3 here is CASSYPTTERYTDTQYF. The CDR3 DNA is TGTGCCAGCAGTTACCCAACGACGGAACGATACACAGATACGCAGTATTTT.

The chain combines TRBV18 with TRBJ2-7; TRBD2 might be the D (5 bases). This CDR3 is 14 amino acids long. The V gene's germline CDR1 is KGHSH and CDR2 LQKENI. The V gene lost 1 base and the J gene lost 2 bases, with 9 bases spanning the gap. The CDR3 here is CASSPLSETYEQYF. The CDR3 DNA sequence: TGTGCCAGCTCACCACTTAGCGAGACCTACGAGCAGTACTTC.

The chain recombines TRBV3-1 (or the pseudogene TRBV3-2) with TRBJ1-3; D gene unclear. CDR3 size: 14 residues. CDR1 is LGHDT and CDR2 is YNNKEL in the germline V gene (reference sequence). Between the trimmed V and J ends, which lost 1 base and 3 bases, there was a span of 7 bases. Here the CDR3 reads CASSQGTIGNTIYF. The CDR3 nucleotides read TGTGCCAGCAGCCAAGGGACGATTGGAAACACCATATATTTT.

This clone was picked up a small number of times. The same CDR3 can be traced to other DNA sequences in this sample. The CDR3 loop reads CATSVRNTGELFF. The CDR3 nucleotides read TGTGCCACCAGTGTGAGGAACACCGGGGAGCTGTTTTTT. The J gene is TRBJ2-2, the V gene TRBV24-1; D uncertain. This CDR3 comprises 13 residues. V lost 5 bases and J 1 base, leaving 4 bases between the germline ends. Germline V CDR1 and CDR2: KGHDR, SFDVKD.

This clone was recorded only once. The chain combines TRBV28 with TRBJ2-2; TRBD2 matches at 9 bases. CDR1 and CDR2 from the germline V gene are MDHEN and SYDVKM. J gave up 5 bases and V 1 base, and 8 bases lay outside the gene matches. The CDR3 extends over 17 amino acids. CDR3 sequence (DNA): TGTGCCAGCAGTTTATTTCCGCGGGGGGGCCGTACCGGGGAGCTGTTTTTT. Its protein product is CASSLFPRGGRTGELFF.

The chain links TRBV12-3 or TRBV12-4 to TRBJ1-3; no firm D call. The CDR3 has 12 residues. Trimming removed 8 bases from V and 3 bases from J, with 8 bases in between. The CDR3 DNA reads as TGTGCCAGCTCTCTCATTGGAAACACCATATATTTT. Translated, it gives CASSLIGNTIYF.

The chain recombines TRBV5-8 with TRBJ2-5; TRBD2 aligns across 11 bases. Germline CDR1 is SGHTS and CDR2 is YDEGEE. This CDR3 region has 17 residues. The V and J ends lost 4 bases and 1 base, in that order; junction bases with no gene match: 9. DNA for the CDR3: TGTGCCAGCAGCCAGGGGGCGACTAGCGGGATCCAAGAGACCCAGTACTTC. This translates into CASSQGATSGIQETQYF.

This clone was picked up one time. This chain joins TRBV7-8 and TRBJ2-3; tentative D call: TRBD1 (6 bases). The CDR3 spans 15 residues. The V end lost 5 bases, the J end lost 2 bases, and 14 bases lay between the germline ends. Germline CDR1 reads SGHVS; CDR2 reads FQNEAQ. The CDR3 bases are TGTGCCAGCAGCAGAAATGGACAGACCACAGATACGCAGTATTTT. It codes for CASSRNGQTTDTQYF.

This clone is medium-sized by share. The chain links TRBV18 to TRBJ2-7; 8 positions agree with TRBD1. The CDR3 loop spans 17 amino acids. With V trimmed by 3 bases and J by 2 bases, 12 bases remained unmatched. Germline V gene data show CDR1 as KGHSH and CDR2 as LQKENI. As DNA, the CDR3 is TGTGCCAGCTCACCTAGTTCATACAGGGGGAGCCCCTACGAGCAGTACTTC. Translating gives CASSPSSYRGSPYEQYF.

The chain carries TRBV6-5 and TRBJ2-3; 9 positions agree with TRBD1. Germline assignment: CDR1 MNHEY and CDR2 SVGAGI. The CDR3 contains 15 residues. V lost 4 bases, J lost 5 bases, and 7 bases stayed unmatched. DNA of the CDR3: TGTGCCAGCAGTTTACAGGGGGCGCTTGTAGATACGCAGTATTTT. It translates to CASSLQGALVDTQYF.

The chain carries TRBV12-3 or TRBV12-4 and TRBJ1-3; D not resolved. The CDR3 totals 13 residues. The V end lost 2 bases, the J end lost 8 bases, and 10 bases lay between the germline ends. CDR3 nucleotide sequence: TGTGCCAGCAGTTTAAAGGAAGGAGACACCATATATTTT. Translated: CASSLKEGDTIYF.

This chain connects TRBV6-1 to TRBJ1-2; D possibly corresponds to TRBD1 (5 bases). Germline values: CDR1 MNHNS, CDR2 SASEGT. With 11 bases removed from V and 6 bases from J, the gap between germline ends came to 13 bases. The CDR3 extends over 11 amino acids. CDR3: CAGSRGDGYTF. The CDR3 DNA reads TGTGCCGGCTCACGGGGGGATGGCTACACCTTC.

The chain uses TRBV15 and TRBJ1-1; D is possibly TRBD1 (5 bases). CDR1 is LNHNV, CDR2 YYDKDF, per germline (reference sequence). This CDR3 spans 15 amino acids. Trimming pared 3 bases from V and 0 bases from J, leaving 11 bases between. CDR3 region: CATSRPAGMNTEAFF. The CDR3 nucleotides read TGTGCCACCAGCAGGCCGGCAGGGATGAACACTGAAGCTTTCTTT.

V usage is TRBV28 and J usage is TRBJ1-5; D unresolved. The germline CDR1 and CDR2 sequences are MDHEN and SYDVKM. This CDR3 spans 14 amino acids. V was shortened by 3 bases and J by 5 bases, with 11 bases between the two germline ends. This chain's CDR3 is CASSLRVLDQPQHF. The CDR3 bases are TGTGCCAGCAGTTTGAGGGTCTTGGATCAGCCCCAGCATTTT.

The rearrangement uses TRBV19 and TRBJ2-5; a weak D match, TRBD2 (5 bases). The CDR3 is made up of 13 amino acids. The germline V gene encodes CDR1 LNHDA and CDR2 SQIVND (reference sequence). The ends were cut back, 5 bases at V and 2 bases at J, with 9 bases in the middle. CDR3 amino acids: CASSPGIQETQYF. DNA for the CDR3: TGTGCCAGTAGTCCGGGGATTCAAGAGACCCAGTACTTC.

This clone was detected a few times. The CDR3: CASSARDIPFVQYF. CDR3 in DNA: TGTGCCAGTAGTGCCCGGGACATTCCTTTTGTCCAGTACTTC. V gene TRBV19 combines with J gene TRBJ2-5; TRBD1 is a possible D gene (6 bases). The CDR3 totals 14 residues. Trimming cost V 5 bases and J 10 bases, with 20 bases left between them. The germline CDR1 and CDR2 sequences are LNHDA and SQIVND (reference sequence).

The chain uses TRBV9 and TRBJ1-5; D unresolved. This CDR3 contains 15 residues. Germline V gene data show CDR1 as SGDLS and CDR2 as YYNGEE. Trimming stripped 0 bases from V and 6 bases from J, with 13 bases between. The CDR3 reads CASSVGWGLGQPQHF. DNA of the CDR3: TGTGCCAGCAGCGTAGGGTGGGGTCTCGGTCAGCCCCAGCATTTT.

DNA for the CDR3: TGTGCCAGCAGTGACTCGAGCGAGGGACCGAGAGGCTACACCTTC. Translating it yields CASSDSSEGPRGYTF. The genes are TRBV6-4 and TRBJ1-2, with TRBD1 as a possible D gene (5 bases). Germline V gives CDR1 MRHNA, CDR2 SNTAGT. V was cut by 0 bases and J by 8 bases, with 16 bases left in between. The CDR3 is 15 amino acids.

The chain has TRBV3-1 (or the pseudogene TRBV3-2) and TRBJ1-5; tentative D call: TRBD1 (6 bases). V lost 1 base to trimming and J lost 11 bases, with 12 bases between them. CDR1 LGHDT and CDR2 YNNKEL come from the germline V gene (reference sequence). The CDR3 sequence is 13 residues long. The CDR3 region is CASSQGAGQTQHF. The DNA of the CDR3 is TGTGCCAGCAGCCAAGGGGCCGGACAGACCCAGCATTTT.

In DNA form, the CDR3 reads TGTGCCAGCAGTGTAGGGAGCACAGATACGCAGTATTTT. This codes for CASSVGSTDTQYF. V gene TRBV27 combines with J gene TRBJ2-3, with D uncertain. There are 13 residues in the CDR3. Germline CDR1 and CDR2: MNHEY and SMNVEV (reference sequence). V lost 5 bases and J 0 bases, leaving 6 bases between the germline ends.

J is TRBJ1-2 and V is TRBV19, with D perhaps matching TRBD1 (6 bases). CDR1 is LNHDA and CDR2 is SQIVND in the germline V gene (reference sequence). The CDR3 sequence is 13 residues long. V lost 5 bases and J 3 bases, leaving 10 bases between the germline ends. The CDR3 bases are TGTGCCAGTAGTCCAGAGGGGGACTATGGCTACACCTTC. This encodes CASSPEGDYGYTF.

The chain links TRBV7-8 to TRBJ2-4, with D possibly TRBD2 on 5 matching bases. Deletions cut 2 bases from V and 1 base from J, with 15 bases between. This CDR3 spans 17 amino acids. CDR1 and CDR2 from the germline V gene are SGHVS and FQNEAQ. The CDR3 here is CASSLSRVGFAKNIQYF. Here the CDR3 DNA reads TGTGCCAGCAGCTTATCGCGGGTTGGGTTTGCCAAAAACATTCAGTACTTC.

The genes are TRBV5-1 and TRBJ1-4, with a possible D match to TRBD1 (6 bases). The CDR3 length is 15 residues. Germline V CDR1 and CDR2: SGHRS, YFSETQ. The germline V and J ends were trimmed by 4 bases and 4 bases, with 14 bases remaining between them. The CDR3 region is CASSPLTGFNEKLFF. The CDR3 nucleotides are TGCGCCAGCAGCCCCCTTACAGGGTTTAATGAAAAACTGTTTTTT.

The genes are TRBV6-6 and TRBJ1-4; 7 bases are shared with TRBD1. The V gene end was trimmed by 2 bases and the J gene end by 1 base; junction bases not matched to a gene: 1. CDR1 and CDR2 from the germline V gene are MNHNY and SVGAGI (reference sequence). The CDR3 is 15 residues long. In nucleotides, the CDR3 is TGTGCCAGCAGTTACGGGGACAGAACTAATGAAAAACTGTTTTTT. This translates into CASSYGDRTNEKLFF.

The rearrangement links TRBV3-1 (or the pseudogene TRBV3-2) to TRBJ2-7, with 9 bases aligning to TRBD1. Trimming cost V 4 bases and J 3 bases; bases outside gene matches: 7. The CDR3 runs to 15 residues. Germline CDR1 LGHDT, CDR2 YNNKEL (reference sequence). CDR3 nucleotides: TGTGCCAGCAGCCCCGGGACAGGGTCCAACTACGAGCAGTACTTC. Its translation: CASSPGTGSNYEQYF.

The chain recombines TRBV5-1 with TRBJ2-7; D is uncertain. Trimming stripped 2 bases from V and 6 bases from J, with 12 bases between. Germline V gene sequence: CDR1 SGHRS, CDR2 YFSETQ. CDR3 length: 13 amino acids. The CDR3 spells CASSFGPVGEQYF. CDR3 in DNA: TGCGCCAGCAGCTTTGGACCCGTTGGCGAGCAGTACTTC.

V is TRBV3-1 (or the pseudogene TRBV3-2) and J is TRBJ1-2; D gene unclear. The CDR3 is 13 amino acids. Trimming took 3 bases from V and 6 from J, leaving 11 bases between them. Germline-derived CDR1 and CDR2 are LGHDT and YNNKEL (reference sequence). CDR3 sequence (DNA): TGTGCCAGCAGCCACGGTCAGACGGATGGCTACACCTTC. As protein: CASSHGQTDGYTF.

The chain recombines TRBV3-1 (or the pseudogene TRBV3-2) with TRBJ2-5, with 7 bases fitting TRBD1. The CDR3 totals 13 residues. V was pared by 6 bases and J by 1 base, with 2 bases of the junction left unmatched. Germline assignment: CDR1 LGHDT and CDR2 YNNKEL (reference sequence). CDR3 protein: CASRSGGQETQYF. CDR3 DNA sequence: TGTGCCAGCAGGTCAGGGGGCCAAGAGACCCAGTACTTC.

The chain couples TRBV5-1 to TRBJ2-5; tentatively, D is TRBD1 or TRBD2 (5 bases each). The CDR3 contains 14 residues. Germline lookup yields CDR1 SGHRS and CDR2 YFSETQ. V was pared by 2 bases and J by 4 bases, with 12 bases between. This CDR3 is CASSLGAGTETQYF. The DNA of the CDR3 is TGCGCCAGCAGCTTAGGGGCCGGGACAGAGACCCAGTACTTC.

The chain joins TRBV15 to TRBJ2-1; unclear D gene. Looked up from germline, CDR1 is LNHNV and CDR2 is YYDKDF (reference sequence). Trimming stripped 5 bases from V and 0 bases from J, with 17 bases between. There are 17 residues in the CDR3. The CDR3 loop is CATSPVLGSSSYNEQFF. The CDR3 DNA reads TGTGCCACCAGCCCCGTTTTAGGCAGTAGCTCCTACAATGAGCAGTTCTTC. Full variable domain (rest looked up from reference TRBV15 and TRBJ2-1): DAMVIQNPRYQVTQFGKPVTLSCSQTLNHNVMYWYQQKSSQAPKLLFHYYDKDFNNEADTPDNFQSRRPNTSFCFLDIRSPGLGDTAMYLCATSPVLGSSSYNEQFFGPGTRLTVL.